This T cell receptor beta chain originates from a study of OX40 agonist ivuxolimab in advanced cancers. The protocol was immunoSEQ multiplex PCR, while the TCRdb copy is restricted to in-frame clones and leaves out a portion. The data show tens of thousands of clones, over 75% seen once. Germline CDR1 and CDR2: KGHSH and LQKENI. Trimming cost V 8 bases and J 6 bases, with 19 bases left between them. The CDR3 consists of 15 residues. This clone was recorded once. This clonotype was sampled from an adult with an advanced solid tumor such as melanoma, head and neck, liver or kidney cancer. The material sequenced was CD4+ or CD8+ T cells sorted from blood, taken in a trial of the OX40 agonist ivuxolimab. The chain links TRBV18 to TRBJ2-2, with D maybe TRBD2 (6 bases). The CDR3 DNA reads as TGTGCCAGCCACCACGGGGGACTGGGGCCCGGGGAGCTGTTTTTT. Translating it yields CASHHGGLGPGELFF.